In this sample, the clone carrying this T cell receptor beta chain turned up a few times. Its target is unknown. In the same sample, other DNA sequences code for this CDR3. Treatment denoted: oral pan-JAK inhibitor, 5-10 mg twice daily. Sorting of PBMCs yielded the CD4+ and CD8+ T cells. This entry is derived from a study of CD8+ T cells in alopecia areata. Study-level points and caveats: Many expanded lesional clones stayed in scalp and blood while on tofacitinib.

V was pared by 0 bases and J by 5 bases, with 11 bases between. CDR3 length: 14 amino acids. Germline assignment: CDR1 SGHDT and CDR2 YYEEEE. Extracted RNA was reverse transcribed into cDNA, the sequencing template. Repertoires were generated with immunoSEQ multiplex PCR, while TCRdb's copy carries only in-frame clones and drops some. This table holds more than 95,000 clones, more than 75% found once. Sequenced here: CD8+ T cells sorted from blood, sampled at roughly week 30, from a patient treated with tofacitinib. The receptor comes from a human donor with alopecia areata. The rearrangement links TRBV5-6 to TRBJ1-2; D is ambiguous. CDR3 protein: CASSLEGRVYGYTF. CDR3 in DNA: TGTGCCAGCAGCTTGGAAGGCAGAGTGTATGGCTACACCTTC.